These T cell receptor beta chains were read from a single sample in a study of cytomegalovirus exposure and HLA in healthy donors. The repertoire was sequenced with immunoSEQ multiplex PCR; TCRdb's copy has only in-frame clones and lacks some. The sample has 60,000 or so clones; just under 85% are singletons. The sample consisted of PBMCs. The receptors originated from a man aged 35 to 55 in good health and CMV-seronegative. The CDR3 runs from the conserved cysteine through the conserved F or W. D genes are given only for firm matches. Clone size is shown for a subset of rows, as once, few, many or a class of expanded clone.

abundance: -
d_gene: TRBD2
j_gene: TRBJ2-1
v_gene: TRBV5-1
CDR3aa: CASSGEGDNEQFF

abundance: -
d_gene: -
j_gene: TRBJ2-1
v_gene: TRBV7-9
CDR3aa: CSSSLGGQWQFF

abundance: -
d_gene: -
j_gene: TRBJ2-3
v_gene: TRBV4-3
CDR3aa: CASSRAPTGLGTDTQYF

abundance: few
d_gene: -
j_gene: TRBJ1-1
v_gene: TRBV4-1
CDR3aa: CASSPRQRMNTEAFF

abundance: -
d_gene: -
j_gene: TRBJ2-7
v_gene: TRBV6-1
CDR3aa: CASSAEGGEQYF

abundance: few
d_gene: TRBD1
j_gene: TRBJ1-5
v_gene: TRBV6-5
CDR3aa: CASSLTGNQPQHF

abundance: -
d_gene: TRBD1
j_gene: TRBJ2-7
v_gene: TRBV27
CDR3aa: CASSPQGGGRVYEQYF

abundance: once
d_gene: TRBD1
j_gene: TRBJ2-7
v_gene: TRBV18
CDR3aa: CASSGDSKASGQYF

abundance: -
d_gene: TRBD1
j_gene: TRBJ1-1
v_gene: TRBV19
CDR3aa: CASSTRGPAEAFF

abundance: -
d_gene: TRBD2
j_gene: TRBJ2-3
v_gene: TRBV5-1
CDR3aa: CASSLGGSGATSTDTQYF

abundance: -
d_gene: -
j_gene: TRBJ2-3
v_gene: TRBV6-5
CDR3aa: CASSLTRVRTDTQYF

abundance: -
d_gene: TRBD1
j_gene: TRBJ1-5
v_gene: TRBV15
CDR3aa: CATSRDGQGSLVNQPQHF

abundance: -
d_gene: TRBD1
j_gene: TRBJ2-1
v_gene: TRBV11-2
CDR3aa: CASSLDRGQALHYNEQFF

abundance: once
d_gene: TRBD2
j_gene: TRBJ2-3
v_gene: TRBV7-9
CDR3aa: CASSERSGVGTDTQYF

abundance: -
d_gene: TRBD2
j_gene: TRBJ2-1
v_gene: TRBV4-1
CDR3aa: CASSRGGLAGLYNEQFF

abundance: -
d_gene: TRBD1
j_gene: TRBJ1-3
v_gene: TRBV5-4
CDR3aa: CASSPDPPGQHPNTIYF

abundance: -
d_gene: -
j_gene: TRBJ1-1
v_gene: TRBV27
CDR3aa: CASSFLDRKNTEAFF

abundance: -
d_gene: -
j_gene: TRBJ2-7
v_gene: TRBV21-1
CDR3aa: CASSPMLAGQPDDAEQYF

abundance: -
d_gene: -
j_gene: TRBJ2-4
v_gene: TRBV6-5
CDR3aa: CASSSRTVGGVNIQYF

abundance: -
d_gene: -
j_gene: TRBJ1-1
v_gene: TRBV5-4
CDR3aa: CASSPLGVITEAFF

abundance: -
d_gene: -
j_gene: TRBJ1-5
v_gene: TRBV27
CDR3aa: CASSFGQNYQPQHF

abundance: -
d_gene: -
j_gene: TRBJ2-3
v_gene: TRBV10-3
CDR3aa: CAISDLAASTDTQYF

abundance: -
d_gene: -
j_gene: TRBJ1-2
v_gene: TRBV7-2
CDR3aa: CASSLSRDGYTF

abundance: -
d_gene: -
j_gene: TRBJ1-1
v_gene: TRBV28
CDR3aa: CASSPPGRLTEAFF

abundance: -
d_gene: -
j_gene: TRBJ2-3
v_gene: TRBV7-2
CDR3aa: CASSPYFWDTQYF

abundance: -
d_gene: TRBD2
j_gene: TRBJ2-1
v_gene: TRBV9
CDR3aa: CASSETSGGANEQFF

abundance: once
d_gene: TRBD2
j_gene: TRBJ2-1
v_gene: TRBV14
CDR3aa: CASSQARTSGLSYNEQFF

abundance: -
d_gene: -
j_gene: TRBJ1-4
v_gene: TRBV19
CDR3aa: CASSTLSREEREKLFF

abundance: -
d_gene: -
j_gene: TRBJ1-1
v_gene: TRBV2
CDR3aa: CASSRQTVNTEAFF

abundance: few
d_gene: TRBD1
j_gene: TRBJ1-1
v_gene: TRBV6-5
CDR3aa: CASRGTGLTEAFF

abundance: -
d_gene: -
j_gene: TRBJ1-1
v_gene: TRBV4-2
CDR3aa: CASSQAPGLLNTEAFF

abundance: -
d_gene: -
j_gene: TRBJ2-6
v_gene: TRBV5-4
CDR3aa: CASTPNSLIGSGANVLTF

abundance: -
d_gene: TRBD1
j_gene: TRBJ2-7
v_gene: TRBV18
CDR3aa: CASSPTKRQGDYEQYF